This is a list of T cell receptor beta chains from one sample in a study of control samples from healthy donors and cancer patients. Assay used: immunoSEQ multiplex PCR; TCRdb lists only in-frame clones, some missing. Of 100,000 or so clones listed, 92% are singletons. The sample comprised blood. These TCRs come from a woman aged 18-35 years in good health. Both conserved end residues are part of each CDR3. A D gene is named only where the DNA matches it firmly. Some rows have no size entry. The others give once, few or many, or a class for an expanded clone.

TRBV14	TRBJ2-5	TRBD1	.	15	CASSQGQVLQETQYF	TGTGCCAGCAGCCAGGGACAGGTCCTCCAAGAGACCCAGTACTTC
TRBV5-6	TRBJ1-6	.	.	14	CASSPGTGNSPLHF	TGTGCCAGCAGCCCCGGGACCGGGAATTCACCCCTCCACTTT
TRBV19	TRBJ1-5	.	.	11	CASSDDQPQHF	TGTGCCAGTAGTGACGATCAGCCCCAGCATTTT
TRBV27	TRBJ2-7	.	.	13	CASRRDTSYEQYF	TGTGCCAGCAGGCGGGACACCAGCTACGAGCAGTACTTC
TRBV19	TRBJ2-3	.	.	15	CASSSGTSSTDTQYF	TGTGCCTCGTCCTCCGGGACATCTTCAACAGATACGCAGTATTTT
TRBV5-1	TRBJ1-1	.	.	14	CASSLLTKGTEAFF	TGCGCCAGCAGCTTACTCACCAAGGGGACTGAAGCTTTCTTT
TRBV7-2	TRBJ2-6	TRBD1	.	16	CASGQTGGGGANVLTF	TGTGCCAGCGGACAGACAGGGGGCGGGGGGGCCAACGTCCTGACTTTC
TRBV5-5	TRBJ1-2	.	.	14	CASSPHVGVGGYTF	TGTGCCAGCAGCCCTCATGTAGGGGTAGGTGGCTACACCTTC
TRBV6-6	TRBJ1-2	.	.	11	CASSLREGYTF	TGTGCCAGCAGTCTTCGGGAAGGCTACACCTTC
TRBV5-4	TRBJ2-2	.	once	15	CASSFVGLDTGELFF	TGTGCCAGCAGCTTCGTGGGGTTGGACACCGGGGAGCTGTTTTTT
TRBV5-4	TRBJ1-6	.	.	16	CASSLALGSGNSPLHF	TGTGCCAGCAGCTTGGCGTTGGGCTCTGGTAATTCACCCCTCCACTTT
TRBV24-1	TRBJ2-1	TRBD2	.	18	CATSDPRPGLAGIGEQFF	TGTGCCACCAGTGATCCCCGTCCCGGACTAGCGGGGATAGGTGAGCAGTTCTTC
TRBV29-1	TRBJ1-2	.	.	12	CSVLGTQDGYTF	TGCAGCGTTTTAGGCACCCAGGATGGCTACACCTTC
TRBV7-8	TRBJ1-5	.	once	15	CASSLDRNSNQPQHF	TGTGCCAGCAGCTTAGACAGAAATAGCAATCAGCCCCAGCATTTT
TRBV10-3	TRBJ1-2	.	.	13	CAISESSHYGYTF	TGTGCCATCAGTGAGTCCAGTCACTATGGCTACACCTTC
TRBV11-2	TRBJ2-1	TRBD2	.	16	CASSRGAGGSYNEQFF	TGTGCCAGCAGCCGGGGGGCGGGGGGCTCCTACAATGAGCAGTTCTTC
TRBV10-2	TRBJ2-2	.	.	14	CASSLGGHGGELFF	TGCGCCAGCAGTCTGGGGGGGCATGGCGGGGAGCTGTTTTTT
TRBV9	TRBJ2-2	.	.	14	CASSGQDYTGELFF	TGTGCCAGCAGCGGACAGGATTACACCGGGGAGCTGTTTTTT
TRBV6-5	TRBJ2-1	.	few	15	CASSYSPLGYNEQFF	TGTGCCAGCAGTTACTCTCCATTGGGCTACAATGAGCAGTTCTTC
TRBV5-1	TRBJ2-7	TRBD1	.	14	CASSRPGQGYEQYF	TGCGCCAGCAGCCGGCCGGGACAGGGGTACGAGCAGTACTTC
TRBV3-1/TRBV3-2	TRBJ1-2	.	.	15	CASSLHGFQNYGYTF	TGTGCCAGCAGCCTGCACGGGTTCCAGAACTATGGCTACACCTTC
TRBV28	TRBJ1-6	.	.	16	CASSFGTRVYNSPLHF	TGTGCCAGCAGTTTCGGGACACGAGTCTATAATTCACCCCTCCACTTT
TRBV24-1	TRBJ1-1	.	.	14	CATRSPGQNTEAFF	TGTGCCACCCGAAGTCCGGGACAGAACACTGAAGCTTTCTTT
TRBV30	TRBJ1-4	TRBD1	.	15	CAWTGGLATNEKLFF	TGTGCCTGGACAGGGGGCCTTGCAACTAATGAAAAACTGTTTTTT
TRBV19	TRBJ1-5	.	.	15	CASIQGRRSNQPQHF	TGTGCCAGTATACAGGGACGACGAAGCAATCAGCCCCAGCATTTT
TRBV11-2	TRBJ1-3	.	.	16	CASSLSHPNSGNTIYF	TGTGCCAGCAGCTTAAGTCACCCGAACTCTGGAAACACCATATATTTT
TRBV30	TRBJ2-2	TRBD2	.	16	CAWRLAGTYYTGELFF	TGTGCCTGGAGGCTAGCGGGAACCTATTACACCGGGGAGCTGTTTTTT
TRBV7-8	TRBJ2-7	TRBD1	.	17	CASSLEISATGSYEQYF	TGTGCCAGCAGCTTAGAAATTTCTGCGACAGGGTCCTACGAGCAGTACTTC
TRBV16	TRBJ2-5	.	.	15	CASSQFIGGQETQYF	TGTGCCAGCAGCCAATTTATCGGCGGCCAAGAGACCCAGTACTTC
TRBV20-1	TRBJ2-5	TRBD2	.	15	CSASLSGTLQETQYF	TGCAGTGCTAGTTTGAGCGGGACCCTCCAAGAGACCCAGTACTTC
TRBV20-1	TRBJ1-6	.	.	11	CSARAGAPLHF	TGCAGTGCTAGAGCGGGGGCACCCCTCCACTTT
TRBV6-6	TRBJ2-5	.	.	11	CASKGRETQYF	TGTGCCAGCAAGGGGCGGGAGACCCAGTACTTC
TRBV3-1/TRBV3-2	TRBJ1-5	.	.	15	CASSQDSGRGQPQHF	TGTGCCAGCAGCCAAGATTCGGGCAGGGGTCAGCCCCAGCATTTT
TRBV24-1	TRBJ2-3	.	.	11	CATSGGDTQYF	TGTGCCACCAGTGGGGGTGATACGCAGTATTTT
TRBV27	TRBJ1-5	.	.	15	CASSFIGTGNQPQHF	TGTGCCAGCAGTTTTATAGGGACGGGAAATCAGCCCCAGCATTTT
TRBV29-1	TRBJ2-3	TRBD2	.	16	CSVGGLAGGFRDTQYF	TGCAGCGTGGGGGGACTAGCGGGAGGGTTTAGAGATACGCAGTATTTT
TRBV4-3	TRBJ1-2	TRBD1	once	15	CASSENSGGNYGYTF	TGCGCCAGCAGCGAGAACTCAGGGGGCAACTATGGCTACACCTTC
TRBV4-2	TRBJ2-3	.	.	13	CASSQAAAVTQYF	TGTGCCAGCAGCCAAGCGGCGGCAGTCACGCAGTATTTT
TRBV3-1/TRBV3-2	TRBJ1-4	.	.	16	CASSPPGEGYNEKLFF	TGTGCCAGCAGCCCTCCGGGGGAGGGGTACAATGAAAAACTGTTTTTT
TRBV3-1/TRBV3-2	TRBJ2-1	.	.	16	CASSQGYGNTYNEQFF	TGTGCCAGCAGCCAAGGGTACGGGAATACCTACAATGAGCAGTTCTTC
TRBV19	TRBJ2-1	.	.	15	CASSSPVERNNEQFF	TGTGCCAGTAGCTCCCCGGTAGAGCGGAACAATGAGCAGTTCTTC
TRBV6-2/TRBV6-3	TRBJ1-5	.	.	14	CASSYVVSNQPQHF	TGTGCCAGCAGTTACGTCGTGAGCAATCAGCCCCAGCATTTT
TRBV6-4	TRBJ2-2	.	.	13	CASSDTSTGELFF	TGTGCCAGCAGTGACACAAGCACCGGGGAGCTGTTTTTT
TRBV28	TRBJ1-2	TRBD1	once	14	CASTLDRTNYGYTF	TGTGCCAGCACTCTGGACAGGACTAACTATGGCTACACCTTC
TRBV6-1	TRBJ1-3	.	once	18	CASSEFSWTAISGNTIYF	TGTGCCAGCAGTGAATTTTCATGGACAGCTATCTCTGGAAACACCATATATTTT
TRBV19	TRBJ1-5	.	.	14	CASSLSGGYQPQHF	TGTGCCAGTAGTCTGTCCGGGGGATATCAGCCCCAGCATTTT
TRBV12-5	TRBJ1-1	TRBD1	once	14	CASGSGTGNSEAFF	TGTGCTAGTGGTTCCGGGACAGGTAATTCAGAAGCTTTCTTT
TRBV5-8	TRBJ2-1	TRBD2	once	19	CASSLVLAGALRGYNEQFF	TGTGCCAGCAGCTTGGTATTAGCGGGAGCGCTCAGGGGGTACAATGAGCAGTTCTTC
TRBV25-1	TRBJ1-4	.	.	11	CASSIYEKLFF	TGTGCCAGCAGTATATATGAAAAACTGTTTTTT
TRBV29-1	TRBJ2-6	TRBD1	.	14	CSVSTGTGANVLTF	TGCAGCGTGTCGACAGGGACTGGGGCCAACGTCCTGACTTTC